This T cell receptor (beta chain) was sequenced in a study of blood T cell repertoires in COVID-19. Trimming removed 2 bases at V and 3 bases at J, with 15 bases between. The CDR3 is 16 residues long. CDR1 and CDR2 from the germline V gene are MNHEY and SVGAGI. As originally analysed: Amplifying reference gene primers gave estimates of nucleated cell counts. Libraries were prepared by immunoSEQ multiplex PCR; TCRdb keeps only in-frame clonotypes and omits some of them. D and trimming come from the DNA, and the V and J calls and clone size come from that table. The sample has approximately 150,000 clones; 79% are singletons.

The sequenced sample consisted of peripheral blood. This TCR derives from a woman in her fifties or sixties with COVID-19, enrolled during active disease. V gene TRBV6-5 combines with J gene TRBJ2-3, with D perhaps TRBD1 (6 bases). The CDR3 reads CASSYEGQKGTDTQYF. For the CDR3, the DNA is TGTGCCAGCAGTTACGAAGGACAGAAGGGTACAGATACGCAGTATTTT.